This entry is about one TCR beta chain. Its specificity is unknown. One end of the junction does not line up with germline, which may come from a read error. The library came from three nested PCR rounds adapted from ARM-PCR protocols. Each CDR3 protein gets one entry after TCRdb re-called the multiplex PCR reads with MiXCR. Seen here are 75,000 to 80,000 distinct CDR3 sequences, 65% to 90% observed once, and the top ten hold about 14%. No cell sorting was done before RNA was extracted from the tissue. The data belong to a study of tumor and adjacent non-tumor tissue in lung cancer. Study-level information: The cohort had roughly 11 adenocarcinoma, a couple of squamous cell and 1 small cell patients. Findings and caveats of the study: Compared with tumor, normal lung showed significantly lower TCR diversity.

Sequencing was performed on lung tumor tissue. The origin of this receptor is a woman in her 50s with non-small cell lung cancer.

CDR3 DNA: TGTGCCACGCAGGGGAGCTCCAACAATGGGCAGTTTTTC. It codes for CATQGSSNNGQFF. The chain employs TRBV6-1 and TRBJ2-1, with D tentatively TRBD1 (6 bases). The CDR3 runs to 13 residues. Germline CDR1 and CDR2: MNHNS and SASEGT.